This T cell receptor (beta chain) was captured by sequencing in a study of blood T cell repertoires in COVID-19. The overall study: Samples taken during acute and convalescent COVID-19 were collected in the United States, Italy and Spain. PBMCs, B-cell-depleted T cells, or T cells provided the cDNA or gDNA that made up the material.

In germline, CDR1 is SGHKS, CDR2 YYEKEE (reference sequence). This CDR3 contains 14 residues. V lost 3 bases, J lost 5 bases, and 4 bases stayed unmatched. In Seattle, patients joined the study during active infection and were tracked longitudinally. The authors' processing: Cell counts per sample came from amplifying reference gene primers. The protocol was immunoSEQ multiplex PCR, while the TCRdb copy is restricted to in-frame clones and leaves out a portion. For V, J and clone size, that table is used; D and trimming come from the DNA. The sample lists 95,000 or so clones; approximately 80% were seen once.

This sequence originates from a man of 80 years or more with COVID-19, enrolled during active disease. Sample: peripheral blood. The V gene is TRBV5-5, the J gene TRBJ1-1; 10 bases are a match to TRBD1. The CDR3: CASSWTGGRTEAFF. CDR3 DNA: TGTGCCAGCAGCTGGACAGGGGGACGGACTGAAGCTTTCTTT.